Described below is a single T cell receptor (beta chain) sequence and its context. The age range of participants was about 18 to 90 years, with residence in under 25 US areas. The protocol was immunoSEQ multiplex PCR, while the TCRdb copy is restricted to in-frame clones and leaves out a portion. The sample lists about 220,000 clones, more than 80% occurring once. Trimming shortened V by 1 base and J by 4 bases, and 10 bases separated the two germline ends. This CDR3 region has 14 residues. CDR1 SEHNR and CDR2 FQNEAQ come from the germline V gene (reference sequence). The data are from a study of blood T cell repertoires in COVID-19.

The sample consisted of PBMCs or T cells enriched from blood (not recorded which). This receptor was obtained from a woman aged 35 to 49 with acute COVID-19. This rearrangement joins TRBV7-9 to TRBJ1-1, with TRBD1 as a possible D gene (5 bases). This chain's CDR3 is CASSLDLGGTEAFF. The CDR3 bases are TGTGCCAGCAGCTTAGATTTGGGGGGCACTGAAGCTTTCTTT.